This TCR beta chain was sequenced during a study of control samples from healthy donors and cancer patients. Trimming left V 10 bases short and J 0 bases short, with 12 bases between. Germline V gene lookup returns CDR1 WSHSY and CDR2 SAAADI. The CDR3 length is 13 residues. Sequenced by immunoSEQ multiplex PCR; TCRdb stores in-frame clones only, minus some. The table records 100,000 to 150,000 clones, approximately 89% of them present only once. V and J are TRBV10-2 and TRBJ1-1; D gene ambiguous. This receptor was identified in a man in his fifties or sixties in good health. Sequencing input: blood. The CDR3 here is CATSRQMNTEAFF. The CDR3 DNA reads TGCGCCACCTCCCGGCAGATGAACACTGAAGCTTTCTTT.